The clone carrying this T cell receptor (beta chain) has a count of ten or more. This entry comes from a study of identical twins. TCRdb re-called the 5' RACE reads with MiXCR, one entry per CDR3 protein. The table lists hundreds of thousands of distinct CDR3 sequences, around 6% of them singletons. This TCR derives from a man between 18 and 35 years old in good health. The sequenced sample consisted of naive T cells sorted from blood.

CDR3 sequence: CSVEWRTGGEQYF. In nucleotides, the CDR3 is TGCAGCGTTGAATGGCGGACAGGGGGCGAGCAGTACTTC. This chain uses TRBV29-1 with TRBJ2-7; TRBD1 matches at 10 bases. The CDR3 runs to 13 residues. In germline, CDR1 is SQVTM, CDR2 ANQGSEA. Trimming cost V 2 bases and J 6 bases; bases outside gene matches: 4.